Presented here are 3 T cell receptor beta chains from one specimen sequenced in a study of OX40 agonist ivuxolimab in advanced cancers. Using immunoSEQ multiplex PCR, the repertoire was profiled, and TCRdb retains in-frame clones only, with some absent. The sample records tens of thousands of clones, about 88% being singletons. The specimen comprised CD4+ or CD8+ T cells sorted from blood, sampled in a trial of the OX40 agonist ivuxolimab. Receptors originate from an adult with an advanced solid tumor such as melanoma, head and neck, liver or kidney cancer.

This chain links TRBV6-4 with TRBJ2-2; TRBD2 is a possible D gene (5 bases). The CDR3 runs to 12 residues. CDR1 is MRHNA, CDR2 SNTAGT, per germline. V was cut by 3 bases and J by 7 bases, with 6 bases left in between. CDR3 protein: CASSEAVGELFF. The DNA for the CDR3 is TGTGCCAGCAGTGAAGCGGTCGGGGAGCTGTTTTTT.

J is TRBJ1-2 and V is TRBV14; possibly TRBD1 for D (6 bases). This CDR3 is built from 15 residues. CDR1 and CDR2 (germline): SGHDN, FVKESK. V was cut by 4 bases and J by 5 bases, with 17 bases left in between. The CDR3 DNA reads as TGTGCCAGCAGCCCCGCCCGGGGGGGCAAGTATGGCTACACCTTC. Amino acid sequence: CASSPARGGKYGYTF.

The rearrangement uses TRBV29-1 and TRBJ2-7, with D perhaps matching TRBD1 (6 bases). The ends were cut back, 6 bases at V and 5 bases at J, with 14 bases in the middle. CDR1 and CDR2 (germline): SQVTM, ANQGSEA. The CDR3 consists of 12 residues. The CDR3: CSVLTGTHEQYF. The CDR3, as DNA: TGCAGCGTCCTCACAGGGACCCACGAGCAGTACTTC.